This TCR beta chain was profiled in a study of T cell responses to AZD1222 COVID-19 vaccine. The CDR3 has 15 residues. Germline values: CDR1 LNHDA, CDR2 SQIVND (reference sequence). V dropped 5 bases and J dropped 7; count of bases not matched to a gene: 7. Study-wide results and limits: Across the whole spike, CD4 TCRs peaked at regions 160-218 and 743-854. A mostly white British donor set with more females was recruited, and clonal diversity was possibly underestimated. The repertoires were collected only after the peak T cell response. Baseline testing showed seropositivity in only a handful of AZD1222 recipients.

Notes on this clone: Its target is unknown.

Repertoires were generated with immunoSEQ multiplex PCR, while TCRdb's copy carries only in-frame clones and drops some. Of over 110,000 clones listed, 75% to 90% are singletons. Material: peripheral blood, obtained on day 0 of AZD1222 vaccination. The rearrangement links TRBV19 to TRBJ2-1; 11 nucleotides match TRBD2. The receptor was isolated from an adult in good health. CDR3 DNA sequence: TGTGCCAGTAGTTTTAGCGGGAGGGCCCGTAATGAGCAGTTCTTC. This translates into CASSFSGRARNEQFF.